This is a list of T cell receptor beta chains from one sample in a study of cytomegalovirus exposure and HLA in healthy donors. Profiling relied on immunoSEQ multiplex PCR, and the TCRdb table lists in-frame clones only, not all of them. Its clone listing holds 150,000 or so clones. Sequencing was performed on PBMCs. Receptors originate from a man aged 25-45 years in good health and CMV-seronegative. Each CDR3 is given with its conserved first and last residue. Fields, in order: D gene, V gene, CDR3 length, J gene, CDR3 protein, CDR3 DNA. The D gene is left open where the match is weak.

D gene: TRBD2
V gene: TRBV7-3
CDR3 length: 18
J gene: TRBJ2-2
CDR3 protein: CASSFGTSGDPSTGELFF
CDR3 DNA: TGTGCCAGCAGCTTCGGGACTAGCGGAGACCCGAGCACCGGGGAGCTGTTTTTT

D gene: -
V gene: TRBV27
CDR3 length: 13
J gene: TRBJ1-5
CDR3 protein: CASSRDNNQPQHF
CDR3 DNA: TGTGCCAGCAGCCGGGACAACAATCAGCCCCAGCATTTT

D gene: -
V gene: TRBV27
CDR3 length: 13
J gene: TRBJ1-1
CDR3 protein: CASRGRGNTEAFF
CDR3 DNA: TGTGCCAGCAGAGGTCGGGGAAACACTGAAGCTTTCTTT

D gene: TRBD2
V gene: TRBV5-4
CDR3 length: 17
J gene: TRBJ2-3
CDR3 protein: CASSSGTSGRALHTQYF
CDR3 DNA: TGTGCCAGCAGCTCTGGGACTAGCGGGAGGGCACTTCATACGCAGTATTTT

D gene: -
V gene: TRBV6-5
CDR3 length: 14
J gene: TRBJ2-7
CDR3 protein: CASTQLRDTYEQYF
CDR3 DNA: TGTGCCAGCACCCAGCTCAGGGATACCTACGAGCAGTACTTC

D gene: -
V gene: TRBV9
CDR3 length: 15
J gene: TRBJ2-2
CDR3 protein: CASSVASSPTGELFF
CDR3 DNA: TGTGCCAGCAGCGTAGCTTCTAGCCCGACCGGGGAGCTGTTTTTT

D gene: TRBD2
V gene: TRBV4-1
CDR3 length: 14
J gene: TRBJ2-7
CDR3 protein: CASSQGLAGYEQYF
CDR3 DNA: TGCGCCAGCAGCCAAGGCCTAGCGGGCTACGAGCAGTACTTC

D gene: -
V gene: TRBV7-9
CDR3 length: 11
J gene: TRBJ1-1
CDR3 protein: CASSRTDEAFF
CDR3 DNA: TGTGCCAGCAGCCGGACAGATGAAGCTTTCTTT

D gene: TRBD2
V gene: TRBV5-1
CDR3 length: 15
J gene: TRBJ2-1
CDR3 protein: CASSLTSGSYNEQFF
CDR3 DNA: TGCGCCAGCAGCTTGACTAGCGGGAGCTACAATGAGCAGTTCTTC

D gene: TRBD1
V gene: TRBV4-3
CDR3 length: 16
J gene: TRBJ2-7
CDR3 protein: CASSPNWGDRAYEQYF
CDR3 DNA: TGCGCCAGCAGCCCGAACTGGGGGGACAGGGCCTACGAGCAGTACTTC

D gene: -
V gene: TRBV5-4
CDR3 length: 12
J gene: TRBJ2-1
CDR3 protein: CASSKTRDEQFF
CDR3 DNA: TGTGCCAGCAGCAAAACCCGGGATGAGCAGTTCTTC

D gene: -
V gene: TRBV12-1
CDR3 length: 15
J gene: TRBJ2-3
CDR3 protein: CASSFRLTSTDTQYF
CDR3 DNA: TGTGCCAGCAGCTTTCGACTAACCTCAACAGATACGCAGTATTTT

D gene: TRBD1
V gene: TRBV5-5
CDR3 length: 15
J gene: TRBJ1-1
CDR3 protein: CASSLLGGPATEAFF
CDR3 DNA: TGTGCCAGCAGCTTGTTAGGGGGCCCGGCCACTGAAGCTTTCTTT

D gene: -
V gene: TRBV10-3
CDR3 length: 15
J gene: TRBJ2-1
CDR3 protein: CAINSENGLNNEQFF
CDR3 DNA: TGTGCCATCAACTCGGAGAACGGACTCAACAATGAGCAGTTCTTC

D gene: TRBD2
V gene: TRBV5-1
CDR3 length: 17
J gene: TRBJ2-5
CDR3 protein: CASSLGLAGGPPETQYF
CDR3 DNA: TGCGCCAGCAGCTTGGGTCTAGCGGGAGGGCCTCCGGAGACCCAGTACTTC

D gene: TRBD2
V gene: TRBV10-3
CDR3 length: 16
J gene: TRBJ2-5
CDR3 protein: CAISEPSASGRKTQYF
CDR3 DNA: TGTGCCATCAGTGAGCCATCCGCTAGCGGGAGAAAGACCCAGTACTTC

D gene: TRBD1
V gene: TRBV7-8
CDR3 length: 17
J gene: TRBJ2-3
CDR3 protein: CASSSKRTGGWTDTQYF
CDR3 DNA: TGTGCCAGCAGCTCCAAAAGGACAGGGGGTTGGACAGATACGCAGTATTTT

D gene: TRBD1
V gene: TRBV29-1
CDR3 length: 13
J gene: TRBJ2-3
CDR3 protein: CSVWQGVGDTQYF
CDR3 DNA: TGCAGCGTGTGGCAGGGGGTTGGAGATACGCAGTATTTT

D gene: -
V gene: TRBV5-1
CDR3 length: 12
J gene: TRBJ2-7
CDR3 protein: CASRNTGTEQYF
CDR3 DNA: TGCGCCAGCAGAAATACAGGGACCGAGCAGTACTTC

D gene: TRBD1
V gene: TRBV27
CDR3 length: 14
J gene: TRBJ2-7
CDR3 protein: CASSYGTGAYEQYF
CDR3 DNA: TGTGCCAGCAGTTACGGGACAGGGGCCTACGAGCAGTACTTC

D gene: -
V gene: TRBV15
CDR3 length: 13
J gene: TRBJ1-5
CDR3 protein: CATSRRQEQPQHF
CDR3 DNA: TGTGCCACCAGCAGGCGACAGGAACAGCCCCAGCATTTT

D gene: TRBD1
V gene: TRBV10-2
CDR3 length: 16
J gene: TRBJ1-2
CDR3 protein: CASSRGTAQESYGYTF
CDR3 DNA: TGCGCCAGCAGTCGAGGGACAGCCCAAGAAAGCTATGGCTACACCTTC

D gene: -
V gene: TRBV9
CDR3 length: 15
J gene: TRBJ2-5
CDR3 protein: CASSVGPGPGETQYF
CDR3 DNA: TGTGCCAGCAGCGTAGGTCCAGGGCCTGGGGAGACCCAGTACTTC

D gene: -
V gene: TRBV7-6
CDR3 length: 13
J gene: TRBJ2-7
CDR3 protein: CASSLKLGYEQYF
CDR3 DNA: TGTGCCAGCAGCTTGAAACTTGGCTACGAGCAGTACTTC

D gene: -
V gene: TRBV6-5
CDR3 length: 14
J gene: TRBJ1-4
CDR3 protein: CASSNSAAVEKLFF
CDR3 DNA: TGTGCCAGCAGTAACTCAGCAGCGGTGGAAAAACTGTTTTTT

D gene: -
V gene: TRBV12-1
CDR3 length: 14
J gene: TRBJ2-7
CDR3 protein: CASSFRTGTYEQYF
CDR3 DNA: TGTGCCAGCAGCTTTCGGACAGGGACATACGAGCAGTACTTC

D gene: -
V gene: TRBV7-9
CDR3 length: 15
J gene: TRBJ1-2
CDR3 protein: CASSLDGRDYGGYTF
CDR3 DNA: TGTGCCAGCAGTTTAGACGGCAGGGATTATGGAGGCTACACCTTC

D gene: -
V gene: TRBV6-5
CDR3 length: 12
J gene: TRBJ1-1
CDR3 protein: CASSTHRAEAFF
CDR3 DNA: TGTGCCAGCAGTACCCATCGCGCTGAAGCTTTCTTT

D gene: TRBD1
V gene: TRBV14
CDR3 length: 16
J gene: TRBJ2-1
CDR3 protein: CASSLTGTGGYNEQFF
CDR3 DNA: TGTGCCAGCAGCCTCACCGGGACAGGGGGCTACAATGAGCAGTTCTTC

D gene: -
V gene: TRBV10-3
CDR3 length: 15
J gene: TRBJ1-2
CDR3 protein: CAISQPYGAGYGYTF
CDR3 DNA: TGTGCCATCAGTCAGCCGTATGGGGCTGGCTATGGCTACACCTTC

D gene: -
V gene: TRBV7-2
CDR3 length: 16
J gene: TRBJ1-1
CDR3 protein: CASSLEGREGNTEAFF
CDR3 DNA: TGTGCCAGCAGCTTAGAGGGCAGGGAAGGAAACACTGAAGCTTTCTTT

D gene: -
V gene: TRBV10-3
CDR3 length: 13
J gene: TRBJ2-1
CDR3 protein: CAIDSPVSNEQFF
CDR3 DNA: TGTGCCATCGACAGTCCGGTCTCTAATGAGCAGTTCTTC

D gene: TRBD1
V gene: TRBV5-4
CDR3 length: 13
J gene: TRBJ2-5
CDR3 protein: CASSWGQEETQYF
CDR3 DNA: TGTGCCAGCAGCTGGGGACAGGAAGAGACCCAGTACTTC

D gene: -
V gene: TRBV6-1
CDR3 length: 13
J gene: TRBJ1-5
CDR3 protein: CASSARGNQPQHF
CDR3 DNA: TGTGCCAGCAGTGCGAGGGGCAATCAGCCCCAGCATTTT

D gene: -
V gene: TRBV4-2
CDR3 length: 14
J gene: TRBJ2-7
CDR3 protein: CASSQGGGPYEQYF
CDR3 DNA: TGTGCCAGCAGCCAAGGGGGCGGACCCTACGAGCAGTACTTC

D gene: TRBD2
V gene: TRBV2
CDR3 length: 15
J gene: TRBJ2-3
CDR3 protein: CASSEQREGTDTQYF
CDR3 DNA: TGTGCCAGCAGTGAGCAGCGGGAGGGCACAGATACGCAGTATTTT

D gene: -
V gene: TRBV5-1
CDR3 length: 16
J gene: TRBJ1-4
CDR3 protein: CASSPSEGSNSEKLFF
CDR3 DNA: TGCGCCAGCAGCCCTAGTGAAGGCTCTAACTCTGAAAAACTGTTTTTT

D gene: -
V gene: TRBV18
CDR3 length: 12
J gene: TRBJ1-2
CDR3 protein: CASSPMPDGYTF
CDR3 DNA: TGTGCCAGCTCACCCATGCCGGATGGCTACACCTTC

D gene: TRBD1
V gene: TRBV7-9
CDR3 length: 14
J gene: TRBJ1-2
CDR3 protein: CASSFTTGGDGYTF
CDR3 DNA: TGTGCCAGCAGTTTTACAACAGGGGGCGATGGCTACACCTTC

D gene: TRBD1
V gene: TRBV28
CDR3 length: 17
J gene: TRBJ1-4
CDR3 protein: CASSSLLFTGQPEKLFF
CDR3 DNA: TGTGCCAGCAGTTCTCTTTTATTCACGGGACAGCCCGAAAAACTGTTTTTT

D gene: TRBD1
V gene: TRBV6-1
CDR3 length: 15
J gene: TRBJ1-5
CDR3 protein: CASSESQGGNQPQHF
CDR3 DNA: TGTGCCAGCAGTGAAAGCCAGGGGGGCAATCAGCCCCAGCATTTT

D gene: -
V gene: TRBV30
CDR3 length: 16
J gene: TRBJ2-7
CDR3 protein: CAWSVLVVKSSYEQYF
CDR3 DNA: TGTGCCTGGAGTGTTTTAGTAGTGAAGAGCTCCTACGAGCAGTACTTC

D gene: -
V gene: TRBV19
CDR3 length: 15
J gene: TRBJ1-5
CDR3 protein: CASSPLDRPNQPQHF
CDR3 DNA: TGTGCCAGTAGTCCCCTAGACAGGCCCAATCAGCCCCAGCATTTT